Reported below is one TCR beta chain. Its antigen is undetermined. The source of the sample is a study of immune evolution from preneoplasia to lung adenocarcinoma. Notes on the study in general: Top clone frequencies peaked in normal lung, apparently declining through invasive adenocarcinoma. Clonality was highest in normal lung, lower in later-stage lesions apparently.

Using immunoSEQ multiplex PCR, the repertoire was profiled, and TCRdb retains in-frame clones only, with some absent. The sample has more than 9,000 clones, roughly four fifths seen once; the top ten hold roughly 3.4%. Premalignant or tumor cells were enriched by macro-dissection after pathologic assessment. The V end lost 2 bases, the J end lost 0 bases, and 12 bases lay between the germline ends. CDR3 length: 15 residues. Sequencing was done on a sample of FFPE minimally invasive lung adenocarcinoma tissue. The chain is built from TRBV5-3 and TRBJ2-7, with D unresolved. TRBV5-3 is reported as an ORF; its role is uncertain. The TCR comes from a person aged 65-85 years with lung adenocarcinoma. This chain's CDR3 is CARSFWLLNSYEQYF. The CDR3 DNA sequence: TGTGCCAGAAGCTTCTGGCTCCTCAACTCCTACGAGCAGTACTTC.